This T cell receptor (beta chain) was retrieved from a study of T cells after yellow fever vaccination. Turning to the study itself: The SMART-Seq v4 Ultra Low Input method served to prepare the low-cell-number fractions.

Production of TCR cDNA was by 5'RACE template switching, which also added a universal primer site and UMIs. One entry per CDR3 protein results from TCRdb running MiXCR on the 5' RACE reads. The profile shows over 100,000 distinct CDR3 sequences, 7.5% to 9.5% of them singletons. There are 14 residues in the CDR3. Between the trimmed V and J ends, which lost 2 bases and 2 bases, there was a span of 9 bases. CDR1 and CDR2 from the germline V gene are SGHTA and FQGNSA. The V call is TRBV7-2, the J call TRBJ2-5; no clear D. The source of this sequence is a young man who received the YFV17D yellow fever vaccine. Sequencing used CD8+ T cells sorted from PBMCs, obtained 45 days after the yellow fever booster vaccination. CDR3 nucleotides: TGTGCCAGCAGCTTACCCGGATATCAAGAGACCCAGTACTTC. Its translation: CASSLPGYQETQYF.